This T cell receptor beta chain was documented in a study of cytotoxic CD8 clonotypes in ibrutinib-treated CLL. Turning to the study itself: Among the samples, the mean was about 270,000 productive templates and some 100,000 productive rearrangements.

The method was immunoSEQ multiplex PCR; TCRdb's version includes in-frame clones alone and lacks a portion of them. The sample contains approximately 280,000 clones, 70% to 80% of which appear only once. Study-wide findings and caveats: Timing of sampling differed between sustained-remission and progressing patients. A rise in clonality was seen at ibrutinib response, and a fall back toward baseline was seen at progression.

This clone was seen only a few times. No antigen is known for it. The CDR3 length is 14 residues. Germline V lookup: CDR1 SGHDT, CDR2 YYEEEE. Trimming cost V 3 bases and J 6 bases, with 10 bases left between them. The source of this sequence is a human donor with chronic lymphocytic leukemia. This chain joins TRBV5-6 and TRBJ1-6, with D perhaps TRBD1 (5 bases). The sequenced sample was PBMCs, obtained at disease progression, from a patient treated with ibrutinib. The CDR3 spells CASSSTEGNSPLHF. The CDR3 DNA follows: TGTGCCAGCAGCTCGACAGAGGGTAATTCACCCCTCCACTTT.